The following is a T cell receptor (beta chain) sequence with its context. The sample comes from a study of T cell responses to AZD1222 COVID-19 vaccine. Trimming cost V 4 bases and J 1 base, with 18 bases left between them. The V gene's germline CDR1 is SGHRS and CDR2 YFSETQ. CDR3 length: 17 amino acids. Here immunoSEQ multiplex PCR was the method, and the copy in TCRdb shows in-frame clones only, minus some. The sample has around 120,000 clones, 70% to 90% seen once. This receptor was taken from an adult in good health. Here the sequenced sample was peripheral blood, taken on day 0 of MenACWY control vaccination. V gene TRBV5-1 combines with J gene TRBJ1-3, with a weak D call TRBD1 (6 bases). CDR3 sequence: CASSPYPDRTSGNTIYF. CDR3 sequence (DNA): TGCGCCAGCAGCCCCTACCCCGACAGGACGTCTGGAAACACCATATATTTT.